The entry that follows covers one T cell receptor beta chain sequence. Which antigen it targets is not known. Sequencing relied on an Illumina HiSeq 2000. TCR beta cDNA libraries were made by 5'RACE template switching that added a universal primer site and unique molecular identifiers. Synthesis of cDNA was primed from the TCR beta constant segment and was followed by two consecutive PCR amplification steps. In the original analysis: MIGEC was used to demultiplex reads and group the reads by UMI, and MiTCR was used to assemble and quantify clonotypes. To exclude erroneous sequences, any TCR cDNA sequence not supported by at least two reads was discarded. The tcR package was used for downstream repertoire analysis, with clonotypes matched between fractions based on CDR3 nucleotide sequence plus V segment. Antigen specificity was annotated against VDJdb with VDJmatch, allowing one amino acid substitution in CDR3. TCRdb reprocessed the reads, and each CDR3 protein sequence is entered once, without DNA. TCRdb, not the original authors, processed these V and J calls. The sample's clone listing holds 350,000 to 400,000 distinct CDR3 sequences. 9.5% to 12% of the sample goes to the ten largest clones.

CDR1 and CDR2, per the germline V gene (reference sequence), are SGHKS and YYEKEE. From its cysteine to its phenylalanine, the CDR3 spans 17 amino acids. The nucleotide record is missing. This sample was included in a study of T cells expressing NK-cell markers (dated by TCRdb to about 2020). Study-wide context: TCR beta-chain repertoires were profiled in sorted CD3+CD56+NKG2C+, CD3+CD56+NKG2C- and CD3+CD56-NKG2C+ T-cell subsets from about 8 donors. Among the eight sequenced donors, seven were HCMV-seropositive and one was HCMV-seronegative. Illumina HiSeq 2000/2500, MiSeq or NextSeq was used to sequence libraries as 2 x 150 bp reads. The eight sequenced donors were randomly selected healthy volunteers, three men and five women.

Study-wide conclusions, independent of this receptor: In roughly 6 donors, the dominant CD3+CD56+NKG2C+ clonotypes were found to rank among the top 10 CD8+ clonotypes and to make up about 1.0-7.5% of CD8+ T cells. Whether the expanded NKG2C-expressing T cell clones were specific for HCMV antigens remained unclear. Those dominant clonotypes were again the most abundant among CD3+CD56-NKG2C+ cells in a few donors, at about 28.3-60.1%.

A commercial ELISA kit detecting HCMV-specific IgG in serum was used to determine HCMV serostatus. Ficoll density gradient centrifugation was used to isolate peripheral blood mononuclear cells from blood. Sequenced input: blood T cells: a sorted CD56 or NKG2C T cell subset, CD4+ or CD8+ T cells, or bulk PBMC T cells (not recorded which). The chain is encoded by TRBV5-5 joined to TRBJ1-4; lacking DNA, the TRBD1 call made by TCRdb goes unchecked. The TCR originated in a woman aged 45-60 years in good health. Donor details come from another sample of the same person, matched by shared clones. CDR3 protein: CASSPGTGGFTNEKLFF.